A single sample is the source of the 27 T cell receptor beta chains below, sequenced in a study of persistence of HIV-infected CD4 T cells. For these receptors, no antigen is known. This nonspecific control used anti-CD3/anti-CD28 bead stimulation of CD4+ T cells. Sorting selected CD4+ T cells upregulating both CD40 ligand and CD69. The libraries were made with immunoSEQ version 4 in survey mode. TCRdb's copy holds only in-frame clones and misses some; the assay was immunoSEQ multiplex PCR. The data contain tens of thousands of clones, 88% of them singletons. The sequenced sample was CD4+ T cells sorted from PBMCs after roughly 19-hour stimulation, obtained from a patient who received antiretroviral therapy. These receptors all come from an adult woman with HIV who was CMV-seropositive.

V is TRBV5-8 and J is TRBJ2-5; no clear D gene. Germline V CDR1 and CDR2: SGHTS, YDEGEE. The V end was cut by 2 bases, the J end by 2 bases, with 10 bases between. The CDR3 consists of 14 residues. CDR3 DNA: TGTGCCAGCAGCTTTGATGTGGCTCAAGAGACCCAGTACTTC. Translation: CASSFDVAQETQYF.

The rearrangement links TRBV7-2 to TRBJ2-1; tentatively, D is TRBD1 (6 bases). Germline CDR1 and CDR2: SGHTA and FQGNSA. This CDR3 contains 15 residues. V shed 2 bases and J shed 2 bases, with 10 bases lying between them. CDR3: CASSLFTGTYNEQFF. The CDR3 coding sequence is TGTGCCAGCAGCTTATTTACAGGGACCTACAATGAGCAGTTCTTC. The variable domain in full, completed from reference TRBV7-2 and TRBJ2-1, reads GAGVSQSPSNKVTEKGKDVELRCDPISGHTALYWYRQSLGQGLEFLIYFQGNSAPDKSGLPSDRFSAERTGGSVSTLTIQRTQQEDSAVYLCASSLFTGTYNEQFFGPGTRLTVL.

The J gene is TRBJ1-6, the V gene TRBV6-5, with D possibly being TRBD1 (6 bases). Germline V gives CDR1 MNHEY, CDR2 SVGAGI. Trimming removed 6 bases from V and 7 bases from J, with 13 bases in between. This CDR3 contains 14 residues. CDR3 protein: CASRVEGGNSPLHF. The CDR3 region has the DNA TGTGCCAGCAGGGTTGAGGGGGGGAATTCACCCCTCCACTTT.

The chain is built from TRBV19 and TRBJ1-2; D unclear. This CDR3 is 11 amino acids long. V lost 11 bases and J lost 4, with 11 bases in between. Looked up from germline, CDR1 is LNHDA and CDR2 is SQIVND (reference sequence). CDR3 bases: TGTGCCCTTCGAAGCGGCTATGGCTACACCTTC. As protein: CALRSGYGYTF.

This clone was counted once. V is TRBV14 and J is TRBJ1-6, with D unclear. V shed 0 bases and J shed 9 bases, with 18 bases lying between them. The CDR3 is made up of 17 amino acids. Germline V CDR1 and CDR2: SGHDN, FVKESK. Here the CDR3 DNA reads TGTGCCAGCAGCCAAGAAAGCCTGTTGGTTGGTGGTTCACCCCTCCACTTT. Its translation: CASSQESLLVGGSPLHF.

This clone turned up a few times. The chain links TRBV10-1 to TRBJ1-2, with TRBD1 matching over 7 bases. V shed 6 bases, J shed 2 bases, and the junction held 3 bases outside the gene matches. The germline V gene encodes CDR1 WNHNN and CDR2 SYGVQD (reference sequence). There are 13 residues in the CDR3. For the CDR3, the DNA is TGCGCCAGCAGCACAGGGGTGAACTATGGCTACACCTTC. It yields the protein CASSTGVNYGYTF.

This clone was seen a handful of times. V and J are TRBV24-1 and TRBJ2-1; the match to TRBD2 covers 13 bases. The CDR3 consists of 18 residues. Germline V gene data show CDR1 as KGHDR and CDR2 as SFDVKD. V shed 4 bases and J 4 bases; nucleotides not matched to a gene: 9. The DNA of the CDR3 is TGTGCCACCAGTGACCCTCGGACTAGCGGGGGAGGGTACAATGAGCAGTTCTTC. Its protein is CATSDPRTSGGGYNEQFF.

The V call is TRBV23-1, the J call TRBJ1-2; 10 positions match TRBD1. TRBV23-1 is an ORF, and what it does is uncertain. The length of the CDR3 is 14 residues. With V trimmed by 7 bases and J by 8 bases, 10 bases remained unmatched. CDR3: CASTPRTGGEGYTF. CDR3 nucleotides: TGCGCCAGCACCCCTCGGACAGGGGGAGAGGGCTACACCTTC.

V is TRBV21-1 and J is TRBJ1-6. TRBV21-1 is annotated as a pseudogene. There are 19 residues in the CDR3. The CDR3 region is CASSARASPFGSYNSPLHF. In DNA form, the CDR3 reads TGTGCCAGCAGCGCCCGGGCCTCACCCTTCGGGTCCTATAATTCACCCCTCCACTTT.

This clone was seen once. The CDR3 spells CASTPLGGTGELFF. The CDR3 DNA sequence: TGTGCCAGCACCCCCTTAGGGGGCACCGGGGAGCTGTTTTTT. The chain employs TRBV6-5 and TRBJ2-2, with D tentatively TRBD1 (6 bases). The length of the CDR3 is 14 residues. Trimming removed 7 bases from V and 4 bases from J, with 13 bases in between. Germline CDR1 is MNHEY and CDR2 is SVGAGI.

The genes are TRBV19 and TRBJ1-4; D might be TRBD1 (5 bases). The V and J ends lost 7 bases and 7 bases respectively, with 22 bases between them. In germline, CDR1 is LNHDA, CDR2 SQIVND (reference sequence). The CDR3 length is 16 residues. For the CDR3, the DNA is TGTGCCAGTACCCTCCGGGGGAGGAGTAACGCTGAAAAACTGTTTTTT. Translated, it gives CASTLRGRSNAEKLFF.

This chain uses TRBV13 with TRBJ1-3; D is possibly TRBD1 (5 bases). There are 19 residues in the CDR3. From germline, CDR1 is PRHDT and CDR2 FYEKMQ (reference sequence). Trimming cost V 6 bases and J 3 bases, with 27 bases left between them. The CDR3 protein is CASSKMGALGRLGGNTIYF. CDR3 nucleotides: TGTGCCAGCAGTAAAATGGGTGCCCTGGGACGTCTCGGTGGAAACACCATATATTTT.

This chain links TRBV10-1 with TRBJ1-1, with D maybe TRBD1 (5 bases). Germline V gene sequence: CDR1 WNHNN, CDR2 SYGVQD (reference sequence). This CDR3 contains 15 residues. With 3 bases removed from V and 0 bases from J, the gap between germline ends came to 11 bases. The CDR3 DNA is TGCGCCAGCAGTGACCCGGGACGGATGAACACTGAAGCTTTCTTT. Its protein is CASSDPGRMNTEAFF.

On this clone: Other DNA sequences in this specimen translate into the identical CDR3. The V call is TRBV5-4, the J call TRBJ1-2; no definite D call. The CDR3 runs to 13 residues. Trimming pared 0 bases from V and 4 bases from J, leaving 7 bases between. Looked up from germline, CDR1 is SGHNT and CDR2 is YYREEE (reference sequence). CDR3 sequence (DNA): TGTGCCAGCAGCTTGGACGGACCCTATGGCTACACCTTC. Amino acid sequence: CASSLDGPYGYTF.

As DNA, the CDR3 is TGTGCCAGCAGTGGGGTTAATAGCAATCAGCCCCAGCATTTT. It codes for CASSGVNSNQPQHF. The chain joins TRBV2 to TRBJ1-5, with D hard to call. Trimming took 4 bases from V and 0 from J, leaving 7 bases between them. There are 14 residues in the CDR3. Germline CDR1 is SNHLY and CDR2 is FYNNEI.

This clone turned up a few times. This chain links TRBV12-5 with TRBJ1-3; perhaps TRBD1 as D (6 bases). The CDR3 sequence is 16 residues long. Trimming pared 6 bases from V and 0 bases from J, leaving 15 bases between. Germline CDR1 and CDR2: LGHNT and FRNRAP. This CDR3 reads CASGGSGADSGNTIYF. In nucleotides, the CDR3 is TGTGCTAGTGGCGGATCAGGGGCCGACTCTGGAAACACCATATATTTT.

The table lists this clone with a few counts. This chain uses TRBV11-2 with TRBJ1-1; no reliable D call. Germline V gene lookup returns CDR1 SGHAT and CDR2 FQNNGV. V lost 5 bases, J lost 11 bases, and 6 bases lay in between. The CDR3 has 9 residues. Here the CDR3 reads CASSVVAFF. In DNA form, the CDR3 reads TGTGCCAGCAGCGTCGTGGCTTTCTTT.

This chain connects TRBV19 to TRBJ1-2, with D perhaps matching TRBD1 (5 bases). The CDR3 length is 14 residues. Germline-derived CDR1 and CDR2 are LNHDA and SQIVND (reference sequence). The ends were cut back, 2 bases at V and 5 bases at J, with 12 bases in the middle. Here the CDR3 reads CASSIPGPGYGYTF. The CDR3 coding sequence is TGTGCCAGTAGTATACCGGGACCGGGGTATGGCTACACCTTC.

CDR3 coding DNA: TGTGCCAGCAGCTCGGACAGGCGCACCGGGGAGCTGTTTTTT. This gives the protein CASSSDRRTGELFF. The chain recombines TRBV7-3 with TRBJ2-2, with 7 bases fitting TRBD1. The CDR3 has 14 residues. Germline V gene lookup returns CDR1 SGHTA and CDR2 FQGTGA. With V trimmed by 4 bases and J by 4 bases, 3 bases remained unmatched.

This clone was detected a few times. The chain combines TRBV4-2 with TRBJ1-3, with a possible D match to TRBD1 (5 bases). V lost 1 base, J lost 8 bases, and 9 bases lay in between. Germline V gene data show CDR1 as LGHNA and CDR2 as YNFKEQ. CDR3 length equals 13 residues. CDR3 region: CASSQVGGDTIYF. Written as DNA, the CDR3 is TGTGCCAGCAGCCAAGTCGGAGGGGACACCATATATTTT.

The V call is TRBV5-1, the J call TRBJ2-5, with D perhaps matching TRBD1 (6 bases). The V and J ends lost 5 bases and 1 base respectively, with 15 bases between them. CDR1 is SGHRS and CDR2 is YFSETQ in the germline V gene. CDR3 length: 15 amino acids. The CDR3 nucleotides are TGCGCCAGCAGGGTTGGGGGCGGTACCCAAGAGACCCAGTACTTC. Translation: CASRVGGGTQETQYF.

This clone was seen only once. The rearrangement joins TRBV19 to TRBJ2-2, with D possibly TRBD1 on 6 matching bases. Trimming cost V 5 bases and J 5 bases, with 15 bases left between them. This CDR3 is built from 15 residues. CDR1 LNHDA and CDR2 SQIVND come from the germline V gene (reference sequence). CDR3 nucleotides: TGTGCCAGTAGTCCAGGACAGAGAAGGACCGGGGAGCTGTTTTTT. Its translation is CASSPGQRRTGELFF.

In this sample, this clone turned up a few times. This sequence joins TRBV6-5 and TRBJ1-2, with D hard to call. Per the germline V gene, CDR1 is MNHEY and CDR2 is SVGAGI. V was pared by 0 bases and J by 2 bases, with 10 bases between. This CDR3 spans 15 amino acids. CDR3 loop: CASSYSPMGNYGYTF. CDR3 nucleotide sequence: TGTGCCAGCAGTTACTCCCCGATGGGCAACTATGGCTACACCTTC.

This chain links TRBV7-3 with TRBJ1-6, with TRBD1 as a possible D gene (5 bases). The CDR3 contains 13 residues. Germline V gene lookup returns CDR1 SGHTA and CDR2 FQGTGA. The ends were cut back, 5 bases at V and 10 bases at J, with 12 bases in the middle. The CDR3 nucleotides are TGTGCCAGCAGCCCCGACAGAGACTCACCCCTCCACTTT. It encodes CASSPDRDSPLHF.

The CDR3 reads CASSPSLGTDTQYF. CDR3 DNA sequence: TGTGCCAGCTCACCGTCTCTTGGCACAGATACGCAGTATTTT. The chain joins TRBV18 to TRBJ2-3; D is undetermined. Trimming removed 3 bases from V and 1 base from J, with 8 bases in between. Germline values: CDR1 KGHSH, CDR2 LQKENI. This CDR3 region has 14 residues.

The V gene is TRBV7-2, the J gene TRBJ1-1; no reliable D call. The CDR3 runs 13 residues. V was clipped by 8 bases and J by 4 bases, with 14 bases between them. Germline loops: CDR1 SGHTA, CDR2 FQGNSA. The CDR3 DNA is TGTGCCAGCGGTCTCTTTTTCAGCACTGAAGCTTTCTTT. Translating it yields CASGLFFSTEAFF.

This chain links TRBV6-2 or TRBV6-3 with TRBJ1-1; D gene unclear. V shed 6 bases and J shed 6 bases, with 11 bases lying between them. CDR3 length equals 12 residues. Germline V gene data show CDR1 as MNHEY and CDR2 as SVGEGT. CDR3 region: CASSIWGAEAFF. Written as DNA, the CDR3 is TGTGCCAGCAGCATATGGGGAGCTGAAGCTTTCTTT.